This TCR beta chain was captured in a study of T cell responses to AZD1222 COVID-19 vaccine. Turning to this clone: The target antigen is unknown.

The length of the CDR3 is 17 residues. The V and J ends lost 0 bases and 0 bases, in that order; junction bases with no gene match: 1. Germline CDR1 is SGHTA and CDR2 is FQGNSA. Profiling relied on immunoSEQ multiplex PCR, and the TCRdb table lists in-frame clones only, not all of them. The table shows just under 75,000 clones, with over 70% occurring only once. Study observations and caveats: Distributed over spike, vaccine-associated CD4 TCRs predominated at 160-218 and 743-854. After two AZD1222 doses, spike-specific TCR breadth and depth rose versus day 0.

The specimen was peripheral blood, collected 28 days after the second AZD1222 dose. The TCR originated in an adult who received the AZD1222 COVID-19 vaccine. The rearrangement uses TRBV7-2 and TRBJ2-6, with 8 bases that match TRBD1. CDR3 sequence reads: CASSLAGQGSGANVLTF. In DNA, the CDR3 is TGTGCCAGCAGCTTAGCCGGACAGGGCTCTGGGGCCAACGTCCTGACTTTC.